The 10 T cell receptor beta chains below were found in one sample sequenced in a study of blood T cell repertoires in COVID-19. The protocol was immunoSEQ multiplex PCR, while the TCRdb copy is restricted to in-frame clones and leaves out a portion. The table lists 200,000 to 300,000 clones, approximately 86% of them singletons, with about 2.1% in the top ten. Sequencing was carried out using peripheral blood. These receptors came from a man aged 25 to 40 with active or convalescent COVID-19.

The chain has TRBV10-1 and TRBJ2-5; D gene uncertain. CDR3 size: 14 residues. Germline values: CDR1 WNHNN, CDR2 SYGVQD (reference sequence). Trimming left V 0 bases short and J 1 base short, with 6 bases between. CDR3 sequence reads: CASSESLSQETQYF. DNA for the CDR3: TGCGCCAGCAGTGAGTCTTTATCCCAAGAGACCCAGTACTTC.

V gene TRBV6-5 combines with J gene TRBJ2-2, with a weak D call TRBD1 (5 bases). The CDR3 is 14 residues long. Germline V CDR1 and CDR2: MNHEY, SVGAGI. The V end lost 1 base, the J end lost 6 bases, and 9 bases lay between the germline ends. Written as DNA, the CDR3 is TGTGCCAGCAGTTACTTAGGGGCCCCCGGGGAGCTGTTTTTT. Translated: CASSYLGAPGELFF.

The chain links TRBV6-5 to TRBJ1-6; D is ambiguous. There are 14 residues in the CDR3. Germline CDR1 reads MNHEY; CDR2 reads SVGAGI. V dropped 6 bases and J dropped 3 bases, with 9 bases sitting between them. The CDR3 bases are TGTGCCAGCAGGCAGGCAGACTATAATTCACCCCTCCACTTT. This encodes CASRQADYNSPLHF.

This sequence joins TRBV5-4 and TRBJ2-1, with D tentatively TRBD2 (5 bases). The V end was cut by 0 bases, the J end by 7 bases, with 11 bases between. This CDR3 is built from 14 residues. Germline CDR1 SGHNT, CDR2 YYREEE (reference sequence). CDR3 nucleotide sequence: TGTGCCAGCAGCTTGGAGGCGGGTTTGAATGAGCAGTTCTTC. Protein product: CASSLEAGLNEQFF.

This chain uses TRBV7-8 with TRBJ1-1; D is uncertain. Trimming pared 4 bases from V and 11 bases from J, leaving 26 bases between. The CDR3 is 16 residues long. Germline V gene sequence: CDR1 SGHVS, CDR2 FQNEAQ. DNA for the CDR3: TGTGCCAGCAGCTCGCATGATACAGAGGGCATAAGGGATGCTTTCTTT. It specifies CASSSHDTEGIRDAFF.

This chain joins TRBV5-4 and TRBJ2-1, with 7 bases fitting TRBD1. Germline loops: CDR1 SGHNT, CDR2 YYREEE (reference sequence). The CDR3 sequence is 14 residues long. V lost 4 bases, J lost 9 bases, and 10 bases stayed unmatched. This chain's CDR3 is CASSNNRGRGEQFF. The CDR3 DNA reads TGTGCCAGCAGCAACAACAGGGGTCGGGGTGAGCAGTTCTTC. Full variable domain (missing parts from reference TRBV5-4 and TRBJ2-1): ETGVTQSPTHLIKTRGQQVTLRCSSQSGHNTVSWYQQALGQGPQFIFQYYREEENGRGNFPPRFSGLQFPNYSSELNVNALELDDSALYLCASSNNRGRGEQFFGPGTRLTVL.

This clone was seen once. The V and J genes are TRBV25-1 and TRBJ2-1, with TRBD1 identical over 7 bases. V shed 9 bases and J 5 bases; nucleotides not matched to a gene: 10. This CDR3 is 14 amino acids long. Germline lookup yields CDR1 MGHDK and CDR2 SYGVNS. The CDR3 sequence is CARGSGTANNEQFF. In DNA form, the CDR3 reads TGTGCCAGAGGGTCTGGGACAGCGAACAATGAGCAGTTCTTC.

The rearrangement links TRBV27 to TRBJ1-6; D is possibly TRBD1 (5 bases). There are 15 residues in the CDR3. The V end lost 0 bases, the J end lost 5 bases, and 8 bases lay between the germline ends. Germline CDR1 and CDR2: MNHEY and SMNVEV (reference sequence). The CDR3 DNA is TGTGCCAGCAGTTTATCCAGACAGCATAATTCACCCCTCCACTTT. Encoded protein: CASSLSRQHNSPLHF.

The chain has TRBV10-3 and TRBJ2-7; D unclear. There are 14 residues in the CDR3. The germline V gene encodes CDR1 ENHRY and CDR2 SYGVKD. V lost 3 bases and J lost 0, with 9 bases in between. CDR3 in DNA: TGTGCCATCAGTGACGAGGTAAGCTCCTACGAGCAGTACTTC. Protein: CAISDEVSSYEQYF.

CDR3 sequence reads: CASSPNPSSYNEQFF. The CDR3 region has the DNA TGTGCCAGCAGCCCAAACCCGAGCTCCTACAATGAGCAGTTCTTC. This chain links TRBV7-8 with TRBJ2-1; no firm D call. Per the germline V gene, CDR1 is SGHVS and CDR2 is FQNEAQ. The CDR3 spans 15 residues. V shed 5 bases and J shed 0 bases, with 11 bases lying between them. Looking up the rest from reference TRBV7-8 and TRBJ2-1 gives the full variable domain: GAGVSQSPRYKVAKRGQDVALRCDPISGHVSLFWYQQALGQGPEFLTYFQNEAQLDKSGLPSDRFFAERPEGSVSTLKIQRTQQEDSAVYLCASSPNPSSYNEQFFGPGTRLTVL.